This TCR beta chain was identified in a study of cytotoxic CD8 clonotypes in ibrutinib-treated CLL. Regarding this clone: Its antigen is not identified.

Here immunoSEQ multiplex PCR was the method, and the copy in TCRdb shows in-frame clones only, minus some. Of 60,000 to 95,000 clones in the sample, roughly 80% were seen once. Study-wide points: Against age-matched healthy donors, baseline clonality ran higher and tracked circulating CD8+ T-cell counts. Treatment left the uncommon public clonotypes either contracted or stable in frequency.

Source: PBMCs, taken after 24 months of ibrutinib treatment. The sequence derives from a human donor with chronic lymphocytic leukemia.

The CDR3 reads CASSPAGASGVNEQFF. The CDR3 DNA reads TGCGCCAGCAGCCCCGCAGGAGCTAGCGGGGTCAATGAGCAGTTCTTC. The chain employs TRBV5-1 and TRBJ2-1; 9 bases are a match to TRBD2. Trimming at V came to 4 bases and at J to 6 bases, leaving 11 bases not matched to a gene. The CDR3 extends over 16 amino acids. Germline V gives CDR1 SGHRS, CDR2 YFSETQ.